These 13 T cell receptor beta chains were sequenced from one sample in a study of OX40 agonist ivuxolimab in advanced cancers. TCRdb's copy holds only in-frame clones and misses some; the assay was immunoSEQ multiplex PCR. The table has some 44,000 clones, around 87% seen once. The specimen was CD4+ or CD8+ T cells sorted from blood, collected in a trial of the OX40 agonist ivuxolimab. The receptors shown here come from an adult with an advanced solid tumor such as melanoma, head and neck, liver or kidney cancer.

J is TRBJ2-3 and V is TRBV14; 7 bases fit TRBD1. The V segment lost 3 bases and the J segment 2 bases; nucleotides outside the gene matches: 5. Germline CDR1 and CDR2: SGHDN and FVKESK. The CDR3 is 15 residues long. CDR3 loop: CASSHPGQTTDTQYF. The CDR3 DNA sequence: TGTGCCAGCAGCCACCCGGGACAGACCACAGATACGCAGTATTTT.

This chain links TRBV5-6 with TRBJ1-1; 9 bases fit TRBD1. The CDR3 is made up of 16 amino acids. Trimming took 4 bases from V and 4 from J; bases not matched to a gene: 11. The germline V gene has CDR1 SGHDT and CDR2 YYEEEE. The CDR3 loop is CASSPLGTGLSTEAFF. The CDR3 nucleotides read TGTGCCAGCAGCCCCCTGGGGACAGGGTTGAGCACTGAAGCTTTCTTT.

This clone came up a few times. The chain is built from TRBV9 and TRBJ2-3, with D unclear. Germline CDR1 SGDLS, CDR2 YYNGEE. V was pared by 5 bases and J by 5 bases, with 6 bases between. This CDR3 contains 11 residues. The CDR3 DNA reads as TGTGCCAGCAGTGCAGGAGATACGCAGTATTTT. It specifies CASSAGDTQYF.

The V gene is TRBV19, the J gene TRBJ2-3; tentatively, D is TRBD2 (5 bases). CDR3 length: 13 amino acids. From germline, CDR1 is LNHDA and CDR2 SQIVND (reference sequence). V was cut by 7 bases and J by 4 bases, with 12 bases left in between. The DNA for the CDR3 is TGTGCCAGTAACCCCGGGGTGTCAGATACGCAGTATTTT. Its translation is CASNPGVSDTQYF. Drawing the rest from reference TRBV19 and TRBJ2-3, the complete variable domain is DGGITQSPKYLFRKEGQNVTLSCEQNLNHDAMYWYRQDPGQGLRLIYYSQIVNDFQKGDIAEGYSVSREKKESFPLTVTSAQKNPTAFYLCASNPGVSDTQYFGPGTRLTVL.

This clone was counted only a few times. V and J are TRBV14 and TRBJ1-2, with unresolved D. Between the trimmed V and J ends, which lost 6 bases and 8 bases, there was a span of 16 bases. The CDR3 runs to 13 residues. Germline-derived CDR1 and CDR2 are SGHDN and FVKESK. CDR3 sequence (DNA): TGTGCCAGCAGTGGAACGACCCGTGGAGGCTACACCTTC. Translating gives CASSGTTRGGYTF.

The chain combines TRBV11-2 with TRBJ1-2, with 10 bases fitting TRBD1. The CDR3 consists of 16 residues. From germline, CDR1 is SGHAT and CDR2 FQNNGV. V trimming: 6 bases; J trimming: 4 bases; junction bases outside the gene matches: 11. Here the CDR3 reads CASSPGTGDPLYGYTF. The CDR3 DNA reads as TGTGCCAGCAGTCCCGGGACAGGGGATCCCCTCTATGGCTACACCTTC.

The genes are TRBV19 and TRBJ1-3; no reliable D call. V lost 6 bases, J lost 7 bases, and 19 bases lay in between. CDR1 is LNHDA and CDR2 is SQIVND in the germline V gene (reference sequence). The CDR3 is 15 amino acids. The CDR3: CASSQWKTEGNTIYF. The CDR3 DNA reads as TGTGCCAGTAGCCAGTGGAAAACGGAGGGCAACACCATATATTTT.

This chain uses TRBV11-1 with TRBJ1-1, with 10 positions matching TRBD1. This CDR3 comprises 15 residues. Looked up from germline, CDR1 is SGHAT and CDR2 is FQDESV (reference sequence). V was clipped by 6 bases and J by 5 bases; unmatched bases: 9. CDR3 nucleotide sequence: TGTGCCAGCAGACTAAGGACAGGGGGTGGGACTGAAGCTTTCTTT. It codes for CASRLRTGGGTEAFF.

The rearrangement links TRBV4-1 to TRBJ1-3; the D is unclear. Germline assignment: CDR1 MGHRA and CDR2 YSYEKL. The V and J ends lost 2 bases and 0 bases respectively, with 8 bases between them. There are 15 residues in the CDR3. CDR3: CASSQRVDSGNTIYF. As DNA, the CDR3 is TGCGCCAGCAGCCAAAGGGTAGACTCTGGAAACACCATATATTTT.

The CDR3 protein is CASSSNSARFLHF. Written as DNA, the CDR3 is TGTGCCAGCAGTTCCAACAGCGCCCGGTTCCTCCACTTT. This rearrangement joins TRBV27 to TRBJ1-6; no clear D. V lost 4 bases to trimming and J lost 15 bases, with 16 bases between them. CDR1 and CDR2 from the germline V gene are MNHEY and SMNVEV (reference sequence). This CDR3 comprises 13 residues.

This chain joins TRBV6-5 and TRBJ1-2; no reliable D call. CDR1 is MNHEY, CDR2 SVGAGI, per germline. Trimming pared 6 bases from V and 4 bases from J, leaving 12 bases between. The length of the CDR3 is 13 residues. Written as DNA, the CDR3 is TGTGCCAGCAGGGAACTCCCCTCCTATGGCTACACCTTC. It codes for CASRELPSYGYTF.

This sequence joins TRBV6-1 and TRBJ1-6; D is perhaps TRBD1 (5 bases). The CDR3 covers 15 residues. Germline values: CDR1 MNHNS, CDR2 SASEGT. Trimming took off 2 bases at V and 8 bases at J, with 13 bases between the two ends. The CDR3 reads CASSEYTGPDSPLHF. The DNA for the CDR3 is TGTGCCAGCAGTGAATATACAGGACCCGATTCACCCCTCCACTTT.

The chain employs TRBV7-3 and TRBJ2-3, with no clear D. V dropped 5 bases and J dropped 0 bases, with 6 bases sitting between them. The CDR3 totals 13 residues. Germline V gives CDR1 SGHTA, CDR2 FQGTGA. CDR3 residues: CASSVSSTDTQYF. Here the CDR3 DNA reads TGTGCCAGCAGCGTTTCTAGCACAGATACGCAGTATTTT.